A selection of T cell receptor beta chains follows, all from one sample in a study of cytomegalovirus exposure and HLA in healthy donors. The data were produced by immunoSEQ multiplex PCR, yet TCRdb's version contains in-frame clones alone and is incomplete. The top ten clones hold about 1% of a sample with hundreds of thousands of clones, about 89% of them seen once. Sequenced: PBMCs. The receptors shown here come from a woman aged 18 to 35 in good health and CMV-seronegative. CDR3s include the opening cysteine and the closing phenylalanine or tryptophan. The D gene is left open where the match is weak. Clone size is not always given. Where it is, it says once, few, many or a class for expanded clones.

v_gene	abundance	d_gene	j_gene	CDR3nt	CDR3aa
TRBV7-9	-	TRBD1	TRBJ2-7	TGTGCCAGCAGCTTAGCGACAGGGTATGACGAGCAGTACTTC	CASSLATGYDEQYF
TRBV11-2	-	TRBD1	TRBJ1-1	TGTGCCAGCAGCTTAGTGGTGGGGCGGACAGGGACGGACACTGAAGCTTTCTTT	CASSLVVGRTGTDTEAFF
TRBV6-5	-	TRBD2	TRBJ2-5	TGTGCCAGCAGTTACGGGGCTAGCGGAAGCGAGACCCAGTACTTC	CASSYGASGSETQYF
TRBV29-1	-	-	TRBJ1-1	TGCAGCGCCTCAAGTACAGTGCCGAACACTGAAGCTTTCTTT	CSASSTVPNTEAFF
TRBV11-3	-	-	TRBJ2-2	TGTGCCAGCAGCCCCGTCGGGGGCACCGGGGAGCTGTTTTTT	CASSPVGGTGELFF
TRBV10-2	-	TRBD2	TRBJ2-7	TGCGCCAGCAGTGTTGCGGGAGGGTCCTACGAGCAGTACTTC	CASSVAGGSYEQYF
TRBV4-1	-	-	TRBJ1-2	TGCGCCACCAAAACCCGGGAGACAGCGGGCAACTATGGCTACACCTTC	CATKTRETAGNYGYTF
TRBV6-1	-	TRBD2	TRBJ2-1	TGTGCCAGCAGTGAAACCGGGGGGGTCTACAATGAGCAGTTCTTC	CASSETGGVYNEQFF
TRBV5-1	-	-	TRBJ1-3	TGCGCCAGCAGCGTTCAATCAGGGTCTGGAAACACCATATATTTT	CASSVQSGSGNTIYF
TRBV5-6	once	-	TRBJ1-1	TGTGCCAGCAGCCAAGAATCGGGACGGAGGGGCACTGAAGCTTTCTTT	CASSQESGRRGTEAFF
TRBV29-1	-	TRBD2	TRBJ2-7	TGCAGCGTTGAATTTAGCGGGAGCTCCTACGAGCAGTACTTC	CSVEFSGSSYEQYF
TRBV7-3	-	TRBD2	TRBJ2-3	TGTGCCAGCAGCTTAACGGGAGGGGCAGATACGCAGTATTTT	CASSLTGGADTQYF
TRBV2	-	TRBD1	TRBJ1-2	TGTGCCAGCAGTGCGGAGGGGGCGCTGGGTGGCTACACCTTC	CASSAEGALGGYTF
TRBV11-2	-	TRBD2	TRBJ2-3	TGTGCCAGCAGCTTAGCCCTAGCGGGCAGGCAAGATACGCAGTATTTT	CASSLALAGRQDTQYF
TRBV27	-	TRBD1	TRBJ1-2	TGTGCCAGCAGTACCCAGGACAGGACGTATGGCTACACCTTC	CASSTQDRTYGYTF
TRBV5-1	-	-	TRBJ1-2	TGCGCCAGCAGCTCCGATTCAGGGATGGGCGGCTACACCTTC	CASSSDSGMGGYTF
TRBV19	-	TRBD1	TRBJ2-7	TGTGCCACCCTGGCAGGGGGCGCGTCAGGAGAGCAGTACTTC	CATLAGGASGEQYF
TRBV5-6	few	-	TRBJ2-5	TGTGCCAGCAGCTTGGCCGGGAGACAAGAGACCCAGTACTTC	CASSLAGRQETQYF
TRBV7-8	-	TRBD2	TRBJ2-3	TGTGCCAGCAGCTTCCATCCGGGACTAGCGGGGGGGGAAGATACGCAGTATTTT	CASSFHPGLAGGEDTQYF
TRBV7-9	-	-	TRBJ2-7	TGTGCCAGCAGCCAAGGGGTGGGCGAGCAGTACTTC	CASSQGVGEQYF
TRBV29-1	-	-	TRBJ2-1	TGCAGCGTTGAGGCAGCCCAGGGTCTACAATGTGGGCAGTTCTTC	CSVEAAQGLQCGQFF
TRBV19	-	-	TRBJ1-5	TGTGCCAGTACCCCGACCCCAGTGAGGGATCAGCCCCAGCATTTT	CASTPTPVRDQPQHF
TRBV12-1	-	-	TRBJ1-2	TGTGCCAGCAGTCTCGTAGGCTACACCTTC	CASSLVGYTF
TRBV6-5	-	-	TRBJ1-1	TGTGCCAGCAGTGTACCTTTTAGTGACACTGAAGCTTTCTTT	CASSVPFSDTEAFF
TRBV25-1	-	-	TRBJ2-1	TGTGCCAGCACCCGGTCGACTGGAGGGATCAATGAGCAGTTCTTC	CASTRSTGGINEQFF
TRBV4-2	-	TRBD2	TRBJ2-2	TGTGCCAGCAGCCCGAGCGGGAGCGCGGTCGCCGGGGAGCTGTTTTTT	CASSPSGSAVAGELFF
TRBV27	-	TRBD1	TRBJ2-7	TGTGCCAGCGTCGAGACAGGGACCTACGAGCAGTACTTC	CASVETGTYEQYF